This TCR beta chain was found in a study of response to subunit inactivated influenza vaccine. This clonotype has ten or more counts. The antigen is unknown. Broader study findings: Few additional T cells are recruited per seasonal influenza vaccination, authors suggested.

TCRdb re-called the RT-PCR reads with MiXCR, one entry per CDR3 protein. This table has about 170,000 distinct CDR3 sequences, over 9.5% appearing once. The CDR3 loop spans 14 amino acids. Germline V gives CDR1 SQVTM, CDR2 ANQGSEA. The V end lost 5 bases, the J end lost 2 bases, and 13 bases lay between the germline ends. The same specimen was also included in a second study, on T cells expressing NK-cell markers. That source notes: 5'RACE template switching with UMIs produced the TCR beta cDNA.

Sequences were derived from CD8+ T cells sorted from PBMCs, sampled 12 days after vaccination. V usage is TRBV29-1 and J usage is TRBJ2-1; D is perhaps TRBD2 (5 bases). The TCR was taken from a man in his forties or fifties who received an inactivated influenza vaccine. The DNA of the CDR3 is TGCAGCGTTATTCCACTAGAAGCCTACAATGAGCAGTTCTTC. Its translation: CSVIPLEAYNEQFF.